The present TCR beta chain was sequenced within a study of blood T cell repertoires in COVID-19. Overall study context: COVID-19 samples, acute and convalescent, were from the United States, Italy and Spain.

TCRdb keeps only in-frame clones here, not all; method: immunoSEQ multiplex PCR. This table holds approximately 430,000 clones, just over 85% found once. Between the trimmed V and J ends, which lost 4 bases and 3 bases, there was a span of 18 bases. CDR1 and CDR2 from the germline V gene are SGDLS and YYNGEE. The CDR3 covers 16 residues. The V and J genes are TRBV9 and TRBJ2-3, with D possibly being TRBD2 (6 bases). The TCR comes from a woman aged 25-40 years with active or convalescent COVID-19. Sequenced: peripheral blood. The CDR3 loop is CASSPLGGGGTDTQYF. The CDR3 DNA reads TGTGCCAGCAGCCCTCTGGGGGGAGGTGGGACAGATACGCAGTATTTT.